This TCR beta chain stems from a study of a mutant IDH1 vaccine in newly diagnosed glioma. With respect to this clone: The antigen is not known.

Noted time point: week 47, end of study. Vaccination used 300 ug of mutant IDH1 20-mer peptide per dose, with topical imiquimod. Profiled with immunoSEQ multiplex PCR; TCRdb holds only in-frame clones, not every one. This table has 50,000 to 65,000 clones, almost 65% appearing once. The sequence derives from a man aged 40-49 years with glioma. Some clones in this sample may be carry-over from other donors' samples. This specimen consisted of peripheral blood mononuclear cells (PBMCs), obtained from a glioma patient whose treatment included an IDH1 peptide vaccine.

The chain's CDR3 is CASSLVWSDRQETQYF. DNA for the CDR3: TGTGCCAGCAGCTTAGTCTGGTCGGACCGGCAAGAGACCCAGTACTTC. The rearrangement links TRBV7-2 to TRBJ2-5; D is undetermined. V was trimmed by 1 base and J by 2 bases, leaving 14 bases between them. The CDR3 is 16 residues long. CDR1 and CDR2 (germline): SGHTA, FQGNSA.